This T cell receptor (beta chain) was sequenced for a study of shared clonotypes between healthy human individuals. The J segment lost 1 base and the V segment lost 3 bases, leaving 6 bases of the junction unmatched. Germline CDR1 and CDR2: SGHNT and YENEEA. This CDR3 region has 15 residues. Data came from immunoSEQ multiplex PCR; TCRdb stores just in-frame clones and leaves some out. Of approximately 720,000 clones listed, around 72% are singletons. This clone has more than one count but fewer than ten. The clonotype comes from a woman between 25 and 40 years old in good health. Sequencing was carried out using memory CD4+ T cells sorted from blood. Documented subset: CD45RA-negative fraction. The chain carries TRBV11-3 and TRBJ2-7; 7 bases match TRBD2. The CDR3 sequence: CASSLSGTTSYEQYF. DNA of the CDR3: TGTGCCAGCAGCTTGTCCGGGACTACTTCCTACGAGCAGTACTTC.